This T cell receptor (beta chain) came from a study of immune evolution from preneoplasia to lung adenocarcinoma. V shed 5 bases, J shed 7 bases, and the junction held 11 bases outside the gene matches. Germline values: CDR1 SGHAT, CDR2 FQNNGV. This CDR3 region has 15 residues. Only in-frame clones appear in the TCRdb table, and some are missing; sequencing was by immunoSEQ multiplex PCR. The sample has approximately 4,200 clones, roughly 80% seen once. This receptor was obtained from an older person with lung adenocarcinoma. The specimen sequenced was FFPE adjacent normal lung tissue. V is TRBV11-2 and J is TRBJ2-1, with 7 bases matching TRBD2. DNA for the CDR3: TGTGCCAGCAGCGTTAGGCTAGCGGTAAAAAATGAGCAGTTCTTC. Encoded protein: CASSVRLAVKNEQFF. Using reference TRBV11-2 and TRBJ2-1 for the parts outside the CDR3, the full variable domain is EAGVAQSPRYKIIEKRQSVAFWCNPISGHATLYWYQQILGQGPKLLIQFQNNGVVDDSQLPKDRFSAERLKGVDSTLKIQPAKLEDSAVYLCASSVRLAVKNEQFFGPGTRLTVL.